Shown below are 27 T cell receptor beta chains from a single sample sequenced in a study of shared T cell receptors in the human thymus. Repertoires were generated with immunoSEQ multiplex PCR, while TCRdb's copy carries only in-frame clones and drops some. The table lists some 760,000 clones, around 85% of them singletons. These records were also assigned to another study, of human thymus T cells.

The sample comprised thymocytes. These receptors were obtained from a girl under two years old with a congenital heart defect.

DNA of the CDR3: TGTGCCACCAGCAGAGGGCACCTCGGCCGAGGTTGGAAGGCCTACAATGAGCAGTTCTTC. Its protein product is CATSRGHLGRGWKAYNEQFF. This chain joins TRBV15 and TRBJ2-1, with D unclear. The CDR3 contains 20 residues. The V and J ends lost 1 base and 2 bases respectively, with 24 bases between them. Germline lookup yields CDR1 LNHNV and CDR2 YYDKDF (reference sequence).

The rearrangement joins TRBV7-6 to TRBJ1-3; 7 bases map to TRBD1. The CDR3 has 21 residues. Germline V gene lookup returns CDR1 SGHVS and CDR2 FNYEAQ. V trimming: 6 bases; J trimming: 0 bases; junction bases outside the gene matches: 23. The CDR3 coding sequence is TGTGCCAGCAGTTTTACTGCTTACCCGGGACAGACAAACTCCTCTGGAAACACCATATATTTT. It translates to CASSFTAYPGQTNSSGNTIYF.

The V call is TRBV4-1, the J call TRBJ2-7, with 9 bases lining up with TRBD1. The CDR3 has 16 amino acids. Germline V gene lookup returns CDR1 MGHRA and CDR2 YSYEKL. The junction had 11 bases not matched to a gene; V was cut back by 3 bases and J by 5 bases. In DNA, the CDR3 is TGCGCCAGCAGCCAGAGGGACAGGGATATTCCTAACGAGCAGTACTTC. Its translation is CASSQRDRDIPNEQYF.

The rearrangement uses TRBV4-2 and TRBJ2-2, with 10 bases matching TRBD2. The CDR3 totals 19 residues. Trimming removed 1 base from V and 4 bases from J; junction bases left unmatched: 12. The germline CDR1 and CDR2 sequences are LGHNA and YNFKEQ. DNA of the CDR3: TGTGCCAGCAGCCAAGTAGGGCTAGCGGGGGCCTTGGGCACCGGGGAGCTGTTTTTT. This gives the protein CASSQVGLAGALGTGELFF.

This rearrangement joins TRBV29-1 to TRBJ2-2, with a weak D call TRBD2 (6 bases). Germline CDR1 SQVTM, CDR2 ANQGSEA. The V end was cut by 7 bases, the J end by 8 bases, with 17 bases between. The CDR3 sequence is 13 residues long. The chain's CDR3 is CSGLGARKGELFF. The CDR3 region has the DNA TGCAGCGGACTAGGGGCCCGGAAAGGGGAGCTGTTTTTT.

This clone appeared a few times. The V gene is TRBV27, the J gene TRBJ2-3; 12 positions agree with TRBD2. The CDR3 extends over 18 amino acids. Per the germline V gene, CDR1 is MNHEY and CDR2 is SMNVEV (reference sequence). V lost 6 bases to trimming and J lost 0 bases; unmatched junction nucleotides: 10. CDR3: CASRNTSGGPESTDTQYF. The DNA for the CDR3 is TGTGCCAGCAGAAACACTAGCGGGGGGCCTGAAAGCACAGATACGCAGTATTTT.

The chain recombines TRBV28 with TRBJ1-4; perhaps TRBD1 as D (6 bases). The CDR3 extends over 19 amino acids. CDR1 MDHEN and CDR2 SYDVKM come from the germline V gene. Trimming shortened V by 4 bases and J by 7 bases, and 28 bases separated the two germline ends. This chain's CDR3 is CASSWIRDKVFTGSEKLFF. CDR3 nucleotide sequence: TGTGCCAGCAGTTGGATCCGGGACAAGGTCTTTACGGGGTCTGAAAAACTGTTTTTT.

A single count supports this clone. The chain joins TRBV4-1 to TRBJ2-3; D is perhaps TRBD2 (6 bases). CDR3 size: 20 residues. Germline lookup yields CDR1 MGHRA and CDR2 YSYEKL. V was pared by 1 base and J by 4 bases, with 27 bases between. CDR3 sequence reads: CASSQGGPKRTNEYPDTQYF. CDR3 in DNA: TGCGCCAGCAGCCAAGGGGGCCCCAAAAGGACTAACGAGTACCCAGATACGCAGTATTTT.

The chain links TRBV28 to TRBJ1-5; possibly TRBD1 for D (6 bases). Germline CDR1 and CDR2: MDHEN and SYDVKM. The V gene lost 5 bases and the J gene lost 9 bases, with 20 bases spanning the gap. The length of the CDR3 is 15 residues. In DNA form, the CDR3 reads TGTGCCAGCAGTCAAACCTCGACAGGTCGTCGGCCCCAGCATTTT. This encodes CASSQTSTGRRPQHF.

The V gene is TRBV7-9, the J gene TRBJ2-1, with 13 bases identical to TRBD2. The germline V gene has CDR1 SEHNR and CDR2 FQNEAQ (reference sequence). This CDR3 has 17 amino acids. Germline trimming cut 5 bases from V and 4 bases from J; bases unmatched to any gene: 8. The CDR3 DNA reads TGTGCCAGCAGCCTGACTAGCGGGGGGCCCCCTTACAATGAGCAGTTCTTC. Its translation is CASSLTSGGPPYNEQFF. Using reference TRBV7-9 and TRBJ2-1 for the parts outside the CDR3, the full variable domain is DTGVSQNPRHKITKRGQNVTFRCDPISEHNRLYWYRQTLGQGPEFLTYFQNEAQLEKSRLLSDRFSAERPKGSFSTLEIQRTEQGDSAMYLCASSLTSGGPPYNEQFFGPGTRLTVL.

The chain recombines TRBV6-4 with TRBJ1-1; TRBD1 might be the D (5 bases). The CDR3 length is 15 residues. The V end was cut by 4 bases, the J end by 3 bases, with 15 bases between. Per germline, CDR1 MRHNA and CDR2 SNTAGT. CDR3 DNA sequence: TGTGCCAGCAGTGCAACCAGGGCCTACTACACTGAAGCTTTCTTT. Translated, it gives CASSATRAYYTEAFF.

As DNA, the CDR3 is TGCAGCGTTGAGCTATGGGGAGGCGTGGACACCATATATTTT. It is translated as CSVELWGGVDTIYF. The chain uses TRBV29-1 and TRBJ1-3, with unresolved D. Germline CDR1 reads SQVTM; CDR2 reads ANQGSEA. The V gene lost 3 bases and the J gene lost 8 bases, with 17 bases spanning the gap. The CDR3 runs 14 residues.

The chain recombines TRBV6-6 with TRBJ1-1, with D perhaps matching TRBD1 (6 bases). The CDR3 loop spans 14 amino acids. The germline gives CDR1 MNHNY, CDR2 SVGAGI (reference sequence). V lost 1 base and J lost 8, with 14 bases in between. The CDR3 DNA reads TGTGCCAGCAGTTACTTTTACGCCGGGACAGAAGCTTTCTTT. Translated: CASSYFYAGTEAFF.

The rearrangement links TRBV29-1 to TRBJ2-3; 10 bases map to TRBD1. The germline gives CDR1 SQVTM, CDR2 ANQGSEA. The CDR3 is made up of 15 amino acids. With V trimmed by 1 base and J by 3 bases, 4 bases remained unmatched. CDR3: CSVEARGQGTDTQYF. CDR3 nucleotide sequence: TGCAGCGTTGAAGCTCGGGGACAGGGGACAGATACGCAGTATTTT.

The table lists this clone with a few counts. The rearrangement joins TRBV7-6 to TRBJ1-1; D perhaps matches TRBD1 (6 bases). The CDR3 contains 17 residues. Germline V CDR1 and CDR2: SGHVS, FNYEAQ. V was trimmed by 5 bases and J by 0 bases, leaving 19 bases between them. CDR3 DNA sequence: TGTGCCAGCAGCCCGCGACAGGTGGGATCTATGAACACTGAAGCTTTCTTT. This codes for CASSPRQVGSMNTEAFF.

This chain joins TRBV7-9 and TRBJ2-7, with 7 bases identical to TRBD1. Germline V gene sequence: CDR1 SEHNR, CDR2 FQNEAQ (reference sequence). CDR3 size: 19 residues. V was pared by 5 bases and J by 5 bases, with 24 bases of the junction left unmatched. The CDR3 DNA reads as TGTGCCAGCAGCGTTGGTGTTATCAAAACCCCAGGGGGTGTGGACGAGCAGTACTTC. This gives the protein CASSVGVIKTPGGVDEQYF.

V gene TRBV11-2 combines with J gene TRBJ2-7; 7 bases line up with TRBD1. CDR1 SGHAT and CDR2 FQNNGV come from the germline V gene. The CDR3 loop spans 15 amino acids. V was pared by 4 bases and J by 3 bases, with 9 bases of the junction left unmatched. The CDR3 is CASSSTRDSFYEQYF. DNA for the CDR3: TGTGCCAGCAGCTCGACGAGGGACAGCTTCTACGAGCAGTACTTC.

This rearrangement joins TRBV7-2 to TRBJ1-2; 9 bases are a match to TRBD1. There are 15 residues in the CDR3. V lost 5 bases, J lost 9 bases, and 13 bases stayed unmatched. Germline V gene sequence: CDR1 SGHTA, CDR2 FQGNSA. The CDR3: CASSLPRGTGFRYTF. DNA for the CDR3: TGTGCCAGCAGCCTACCTAGGGGGACAGGGTTTCGCTACACCTTC.

Written as DNA, the CDR3 is TGTGCCAGCAGCCCCGCCGGAACGCAGGGCACCCCCGCGTACTTC. This codes for CASSPAGTQGTPAYF. The rearrangement joins TRBV11-2 to TRBJ2-5; the D gene is possibly TRBD1 (5 bases). Germline V gene lookup returns CDR1 SGHAT and CDR2 FQNNGV. Deletions cut 5 bases from V and 13 bases from J, with 26 bases between. The CDR3 runs to 15 residues.

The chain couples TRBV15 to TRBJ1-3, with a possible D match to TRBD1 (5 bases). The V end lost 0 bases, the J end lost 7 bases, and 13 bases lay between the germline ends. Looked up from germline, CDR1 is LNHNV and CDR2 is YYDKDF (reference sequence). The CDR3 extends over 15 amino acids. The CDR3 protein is CATSRDTRVGNTIYF. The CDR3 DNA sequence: TGTGCCACCAGCAGAGATACCAGGGTAGGGAACACCATATATTTT.

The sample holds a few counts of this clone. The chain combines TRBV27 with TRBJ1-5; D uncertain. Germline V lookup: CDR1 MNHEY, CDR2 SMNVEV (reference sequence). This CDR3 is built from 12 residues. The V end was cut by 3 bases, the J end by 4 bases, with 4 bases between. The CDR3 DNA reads TGTGCCAGCAGTTTCCCGAATCAGCCCCAGCATTTT. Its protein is CASSFPNQPQHF.

This CDR3 is CASRELQGSSNQPQHF. In DNA, the CDR3 is TGTGCCAGCCGAGAGCTCCAAGGGAGTAGCAATCAGCCCCAGCATTTT. The genes are TRBV28 and TRBJ1-5; D not resolved. The CDR3 is made up of 16 amino acids. V lost 8 bases, J lost 0 bases, and 17 bases lay in between. Germline loops: CDR1 MDHEN, CDR2 SYDVKM.

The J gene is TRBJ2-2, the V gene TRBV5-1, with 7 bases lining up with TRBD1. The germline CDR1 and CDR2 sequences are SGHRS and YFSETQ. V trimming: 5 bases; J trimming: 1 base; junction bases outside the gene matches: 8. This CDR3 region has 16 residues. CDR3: CASSSHRGWNTGELFF. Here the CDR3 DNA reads TGCGCCAGCAGTTCTCACAGGGGATGGAACACCGGGGAGCTGTTTTTT.

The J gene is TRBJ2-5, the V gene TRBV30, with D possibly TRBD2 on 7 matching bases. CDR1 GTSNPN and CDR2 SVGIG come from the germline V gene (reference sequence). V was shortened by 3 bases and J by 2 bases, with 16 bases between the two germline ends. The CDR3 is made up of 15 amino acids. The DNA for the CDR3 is TGTGCCTGGAGAAGCGGGGACACATCACAAGAGACCCAGTACTTC. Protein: CAWRSGDTSQETQYF. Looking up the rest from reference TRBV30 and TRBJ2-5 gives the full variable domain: SQTIHQWPATLVQPVGSPLSLECTVEGTSNPNLYWYRQAAGRGLQLLFYSVGIGQISSEVPQNLSASRPQDRQFILSSKKLLLSDSGFYLCAWRSGDTSQETQYFGPGTRLLVL.

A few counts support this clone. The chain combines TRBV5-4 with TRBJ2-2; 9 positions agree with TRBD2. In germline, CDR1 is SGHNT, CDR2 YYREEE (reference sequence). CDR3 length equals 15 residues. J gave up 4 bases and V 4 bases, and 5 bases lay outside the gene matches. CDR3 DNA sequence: TGTGCCAGCAGCGGGAGCGGGGGGTTCACCGGGGAGCTGTTTTTT. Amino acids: CASSGSGGFTGELFF.

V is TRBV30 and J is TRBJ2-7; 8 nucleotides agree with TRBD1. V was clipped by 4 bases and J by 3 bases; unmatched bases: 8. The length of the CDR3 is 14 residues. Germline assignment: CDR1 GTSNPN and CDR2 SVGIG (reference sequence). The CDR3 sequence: CAWIPGTGVYEQYF. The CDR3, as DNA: TGTGCCTGGATCCCAGGGACAGGTGTCTACGAGCAGTACTTC.

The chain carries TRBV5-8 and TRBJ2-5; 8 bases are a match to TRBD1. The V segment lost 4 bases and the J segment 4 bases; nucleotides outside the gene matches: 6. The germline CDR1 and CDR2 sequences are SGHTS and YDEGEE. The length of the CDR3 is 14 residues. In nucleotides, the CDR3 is TGTGCCAGCAGCCCCAAAGACAGGGGAGAGACCCAGTACTTC. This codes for CASSPKDRGETQYF. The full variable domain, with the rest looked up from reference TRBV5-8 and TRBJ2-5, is EAGVTQSPTHLIKTRGQQATLRCSPISGHTSVYWYQQALGLGLQFLLWYDEGEERNRGNFPPRFSGRQFPNYSSELNVNALELEDSALYLCASSPKDRGETQYFGPGTRLLVL.